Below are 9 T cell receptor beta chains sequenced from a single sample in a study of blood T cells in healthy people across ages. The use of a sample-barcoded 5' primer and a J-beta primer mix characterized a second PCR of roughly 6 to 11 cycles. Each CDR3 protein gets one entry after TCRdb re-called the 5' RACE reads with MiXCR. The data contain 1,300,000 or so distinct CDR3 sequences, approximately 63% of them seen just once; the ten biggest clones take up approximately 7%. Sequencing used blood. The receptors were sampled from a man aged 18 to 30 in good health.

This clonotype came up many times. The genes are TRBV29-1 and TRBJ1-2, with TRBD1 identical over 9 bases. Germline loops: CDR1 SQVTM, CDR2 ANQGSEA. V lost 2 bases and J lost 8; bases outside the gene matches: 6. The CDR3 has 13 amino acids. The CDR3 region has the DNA TGCAGCGTTGAAAAAGGACAGGGGAACGGCTACACCTTC. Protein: CSVEKGQGNGYTF.

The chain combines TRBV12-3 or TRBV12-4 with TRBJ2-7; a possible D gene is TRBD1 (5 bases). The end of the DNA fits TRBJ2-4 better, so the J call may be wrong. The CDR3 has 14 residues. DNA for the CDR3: TGTGCCAGCGCCAAACTCCAGGGCGCAAACATTCAGTACTTC. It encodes CASAKLQGANIQYF.

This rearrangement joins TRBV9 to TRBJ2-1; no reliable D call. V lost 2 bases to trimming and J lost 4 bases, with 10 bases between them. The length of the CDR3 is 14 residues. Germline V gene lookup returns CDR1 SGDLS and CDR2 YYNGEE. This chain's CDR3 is CASSVHVGYNEQFF. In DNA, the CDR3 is TGTGCCAGCAGCGTCCATGTCGGTTACAATGAGCAGTTCTTC. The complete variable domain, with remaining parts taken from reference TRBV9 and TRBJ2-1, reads DSGVTQTPKHLITATGQRVTLRCSPRSGDLSVYWYQQSLDQGLQFLIQYYNGEERAKGNILERFSAQQFPDLHSELNLSSLELGDSALYFCASSVHVGYNEQFFGPGTRLTVL.

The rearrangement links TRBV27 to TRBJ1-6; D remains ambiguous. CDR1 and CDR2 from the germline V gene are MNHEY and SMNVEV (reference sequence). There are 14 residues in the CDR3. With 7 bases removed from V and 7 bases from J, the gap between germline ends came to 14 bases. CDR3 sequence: CASTLGRTNSPLHF. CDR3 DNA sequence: TGTGCCAGCACCTTAGGACGGACGAATTCACCCCTCCACTTT.

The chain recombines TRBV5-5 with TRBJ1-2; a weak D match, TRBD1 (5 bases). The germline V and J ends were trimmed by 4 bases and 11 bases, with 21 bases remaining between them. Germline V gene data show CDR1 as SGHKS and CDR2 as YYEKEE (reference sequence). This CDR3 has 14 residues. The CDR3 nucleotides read TGTGCCAGCAGCCTCCGGGACCCTCGGGTTTGGTACACCTTC. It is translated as CASSLRDPRVWYTF. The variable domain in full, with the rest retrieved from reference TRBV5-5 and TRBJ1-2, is DAGVTQSPTHLIKTRGQQVTLRCSPISGHKSVSWYQQVLGQGPQFIFQYYEKEERGRGNFPDRFSARQFPNYSSELNVNALLLGDSALYLCASSLRDPRVWYTFGSGTRLTVV.

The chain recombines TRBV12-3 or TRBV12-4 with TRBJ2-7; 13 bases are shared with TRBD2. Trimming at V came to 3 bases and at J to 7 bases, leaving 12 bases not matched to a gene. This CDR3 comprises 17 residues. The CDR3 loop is CASSFSLGTSGNNEQYF. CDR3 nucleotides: TGTGCCAGCAGTTTCTCCTTAGGGACTAGCGGGAACAATGAGCAGTACTTC.

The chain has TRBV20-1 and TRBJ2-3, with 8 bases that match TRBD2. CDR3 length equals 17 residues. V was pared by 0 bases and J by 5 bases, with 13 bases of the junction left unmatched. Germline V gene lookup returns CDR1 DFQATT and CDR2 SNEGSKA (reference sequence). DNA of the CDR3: TGCAGTGCTAGAGATTTAGCCAAGCGGGAGTCGGTAGATACGCAGTATTTT. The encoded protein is CSARDLAKRESVDTQYF.

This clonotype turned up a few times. Here the CDR3 reads CASSWGQAYGYTF. CDR3 in DNA: TGTGCCAGCAGTTGGGGACAGGCATATGGCTACACCTTC. This chain uses TRBV6-5 with TRBJ1-2, with 8 bases identical to TRBD1. Trimming cost V 4 bases and J 5 bases; bases outside gene matches: 3. Germline-derived CDR1 and CDR2 are MNHEY and SVGAGI. This CDR3 spans 13 amino acids.

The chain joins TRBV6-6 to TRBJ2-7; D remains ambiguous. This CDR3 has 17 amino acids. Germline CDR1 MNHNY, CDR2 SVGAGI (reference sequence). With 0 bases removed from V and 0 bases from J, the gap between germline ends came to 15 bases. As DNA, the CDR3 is TGTGCCAGCAGTTACTCCCATCAAGGTCACTTCTCCTACGAGCAGTACTTC. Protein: CASSYSHQGHFSYEQYF.